Only a few counts were recorded for the clone carrying this T cell receptor (beta chain). Its antigen is not identified. A junction end diverges from the germline sequence, so it may reflect a read error. There were healthy Caucasian individuals from Russia, aged about 6 to 100, serving as donors. This entry comes from a study of blood T cells in healthy people across ages. Study-level findings and limits: One million T cells yielded diversity estimates that were considered underestimates.

This CDR3 has 13 residues. For the second PCR, which ran for about 6 to 11 cycles, a sample-barcoded 5' primer and a J-beta primer mix were used. Unique molecular identifiers of 12 random nucleotides labeled each cDNA. Every sample gave at least 2.5 million paired-end reads containing CDR3. TCRdb fed the 5' RACE reads into MiXCR, producing one record per CDR3 protein. The sample has 1.5 million to 2 million distinct CDR3 sequences, roughly 27% seen once. The rearrangement links TRBV12-3 or TRBV12-4 to TRBJ2-7; no definite D call. This sequence originates from a woman aged 25 to 39 in good health. Sequencing was done on a sample of blood. The CDR3 region has the DNA TGTGCCTGCAGTTCATTGGACCTTAACGAGCAGTACTTC. Its translation: CACSSLDLNEQYF.